The 32 T cell receptor beta chains given below trace back to one sample, sequenced in a study of graft-versus-host responses after intestinal transplantation listed by TCRdb under 2021. These receptors lack a known antigen. The sample's time point label, in plain terms: cells obtained before transplantation from donor or recipient. Libraries were constructed by the immunoSEQ multiplex PCR assay. TCRdb's version of the immuneACCESS table is confined to in-frame rearrangements and falls short of the full clone set. An unresolved V gene accounts for under half of the shortfall where checked; the remainder is of unknown origin. The sample contains approximately 97,000 clones, less than 95% of them found a single time. Jointly, the top ten make up around 0.07% of the sample. This specimen was unstimulated CD8+ T cells sorted from spleen or lymph node cells, taken before transplant. The receptors here all came from a human donor who was the organ donor for an intestinal transplant.

The rearrangement joins TRBV9 to TRBJ2-6; TRBD1 aligns across 9 bases. J lost 2 bases, V lost 0 bases, and 3 bases had no gene match. Germline V gives CDR1 SGDLS, CDR2 YYNGEE. This CDR3 is 17 amino acids long. This CDR3 is CASSVDRGLAGANVLTF. The CDR3 DNA reads as TGTGCCAGCAGCGTAGACAGGGGGCTGGCTGGGGCCAACGTCCTGACTTTC.

The V call is TRBV5-6, the J call TRBJ1-2; no clear D. CDR3 length: 14 amino acids. Trimming removed 4 bases from V and 5 bases from J, with 15 bases in between. Germline CDR1 is SGHDT and CDR2 is YYEEEE. The CDR3 here is CASSPPRRQYGYTF. Written as DNA, the CDR3 is TGTGCCAGCAGCCCACCCCGGCGGCAGTATGGCTACACCTTC.

This chain connects TRBV28 to TRBJ2-1; no clear D. The CDR3 is made up of 13 amino acids. V was pared by 3 bases and J by 5 bases, with 8 bases between. The germline CDR1 and CDR2 sequences are MDHEN and SYDVKM. This chain's CDR3 is CASSLAVDNEQFF. In DNA form, the CDR3 reads TGTGCCAGCAGTTTGGCCGTTGACAATGAGCAGTTCTTC.

V is TRBV5-6 and J is TRBJ2-7; TRBD1 might be the D (6 bases). Per the germline V gene, CDR1 is SGHDT and CDR2 is YYEEEE. V was shortened by 3 bases and J by 6 bases, with 13 bases between the two germline ends. CDR3 length: 13 amino acids. The CDR3 coding sequence is TGTGCCAGCAGCTGGGGAACAGGGAGCGAGCAGTACTTC. Residues: CASSWGTGSEQYF. Variable domain in full (rest from reference TRBV5-6 and TRBJ2-7): DAGVTQSPTHLIKTRGQQVTLRCSPKSGHDTVSWYQQALGQGPQFIFQYYEEEERQRGNFPDRFSGHQFPNYSSELNVNALLLGDSALYLCASSWGTGSEQYFGPGTRLTVT.

In its sample, this clone was seen a few times. The V and J genes are TRBV11-2 and TRBJ2-1; the D gene is possibly TRBD1 (5 bases). The ends were cut back, 5 bases at V and 0 bases at J, with 17 bases in the middle. The CDR3 loop spans 17 amino acids. CDR1 and CDR2 from the germline V gene are SGHAT and FQNNGV. The CDR3 DNA reads TGTGCCAGCAGCCCAGGGCTCCGCATAAACTCCTACAATGAGCAGTTCTTC. Translated, it gives CASSPGLRINSYNEQFF.

This clone was found a few times. The gene calls are TRBV30 and TRBJ2-7; possibly TRBD2 for D (5 bases). The germline V gene encodes CDR1 GTSNPN and CDR2 SVGIG (reference sequence). The CDR3 runs to 14 residues. Trimming removed 3 bases from V and 0 bases from J, with 12 bases in between. CDR3 sequence (DNA): TGTGCCTGGAGAAGCGGTCTACCCTCCTACGAGCAGTACTTC. It encodes CAWRSGLPSYEQYF.

The V call is TRBV5-1, the J call TRBJ2-3, with D unresolved. Between the trimmed V and J ends, which lost 2 bases and 7 bases, there was a span of 20 bases. The CDR3 spans 16 residues. Germline lookup yields CDR1 SGHRS and CDR2 YFSETQ. The CDR3 DNA follows: TGCGCCAGCAGCTTCGGGTTTGGCACTATAGGAAATACGCAGTATTTT. It yields the protein CASSFGFGTIGNTQYF.

The chain joins TRBV29-1 to TRBJ2-5; 9 bases line up with TRBD2. V lost 2 bases, J lost 3 bases, and 13 bases stayed unmatched. Germline CDR1 reads SQVTM; CDR2 reads ANQGSEA. The CDR3 is 17 amino acids. The CDR3 protein is CSVEFLPSGIGEETQYF. CDR3 in DNA: TGCAGCGTTGAATTCCTCCCTAGCGGGATAGGAGAAGAGACCCAGTACTTC.

This clone was seen a single time. The chain uses TRBV5-4 and TRBJ1-2, with a tentative D call TRBD1 (5 bases). This CDR3 is built from 14 residues. Germline assignment: CDR1 SGHNT and CDR2 YYREEE (reference sequence). Trimming cost V 5 bases and J 4 bases, with 15 bases left between them. The chain's CDR3 is CASSPLWGTYGYTF. The CDR3 coding sequence is TGTGCCAGCAGTCCCCTCTGGGGCACCTATGGCTACACCTTC.

The chain carries TRBV5-5 and TRBJ2-3; D might be TRBD2 (7 bases). The CDR3 is made up of 17 amino acids. From germline, CDR1 is SGHKS and CDR2 YYEKEE (reference sequence). Trimming stripped 1 base from V and 0 bases from J, with 15 bases between. CDR3 protein: CASSLLQGLPSTDTQYF. CDR3 sequence (DNA): TGTGCCAGCAGCTTGTTACAGGGACTACCTAGCACAGATACGCAGTATTTT.

The rearrangement uses TRBV19 and TRBJ1-6; 8 bases match TRBD1. The germline gives CDR1 LNHDA, CDR2 SQIVND (reference sequence). J lost 10 bases, V lost 7 bases, and 9 bases had no gene match. CDR3 length: 14 amino acids. DNA of the CDR3: TGTGCCAGTACCCCTGGCAGGGGGCTATCACCCCTCCACTTT. Protein product: CASTPGRGLSPLHF.

The rearrangement links TRBV6-1 to TRBJ2-7, with D maybe TRBD2 (6 bases). V dropped 4 bases and J dropped 4 bases, with 14 bases sitting between them. From germline, CDR1 is MNHNS and CDR2 SASEGT. This CDR3 spans 14 amino acids. For the CDR3, the DNA is TGTGCCAGCAGTGTTTGGGAGGACGGATACGAGCAGTACTTC. It specifies CASSVWEDGYEQYF.

This rearrangement joins TRBV19 to TRBJ1-3; no clear D gene. The CDR3 sequence is 12 residues long. In germline, CDR1 is LNHDA, CDR2 SQIVND (reference sequence). Trimming removed 3 bases at V and 11 bases at J, with 11 bases between. For the CDR3, the DNA is TGTGCCAGTAGTATCGGATGGAGCGCCATATATTTT. Its translation is CASSIGWSAIYF.

This chain connects TRBV10-3 to TRBJ2-5; TRBD2 agrees at 11 bases. The DNA end is more similar to TRBJ2-7, so the J call may be wrong. The CDR3 covers 14 residues. CDR1 and CDR2 (germline): ENHRY, SYGVKD. The chain's CDR3 is CAISETSGSYEQYF. CDR3 nucleotides: TGTGCCATCAGTGAGACTAGCGGGAGCTACGAGCAGTACTTC.

V gene TRBV29-1 combines with J gene TRBJ2-3, with TRBD2 identical over 7 bases. V was clipped by 1 base and J by 2 bases; unmatched bases: 6. Germline CDR1 reads SQVTM; CDR2 reads ANQGSEA. This CDR3 contains 15 residues. The CDR3 protein is CSVEVPAGNTDTQYF. The CDR3 DNA sequence: TGCAGCGTTGAAGTCCCAGCGGGAAACACAGATACGCAGTATTTT.

J is TRBJ2-7 and V is TRBV5-6; 8 bases match TRBD2. This CDR3 has 18 amino acids. Trimming took 2 bases from V and 0 from J; bases not matched to a gene: 13. CDR1 SGHDT and CDR2 YYEEEE come from the germline V gene. CDR3 in amino acids: CASSFGSSGGVNSYEQYF. Written as DNA, the CDR3 is TGTGCCAGCAGCTTTGGATCAAGCGGGGGAGTAAACTCCTACGAGCAGTACTTC.

The V gene is TRBV28, the J gene TRBJ2-1, with 11 bases matching TRBD1. V gave up 11 bases and J gave up 6 bases; unmatched junction bases: 12. The CDR3 sequence is 15 residues long. Per germline, CDR1 MDHEN and CDR2 SYDVKM. The DNA of the CDR3 is TGTGCCTCAGAGGGGGGGACAGGGGGTTTCAATGAGCAGTTCTTC. Its protein is CASEGGTGGFNEQFF.

Here the CDR3 reads CASSSFTPGVHEQYF. The CDR3 coding sequence is TGTGCCAGCAGTTCTTTCACCCCAGGGGTCCACGAGCAGTACTTC. V usage is TRBV28 and J usage is TRBJ2-7, with D possibly TRBD1 on 6 matching bases. The V and J ends lost 4 bases and 5 bases respectively, with 18 bases between them. Per the germline V gene, CDR1 is MDHEN and CDR2 is SYDVKM. This CDR3 comprises 15 residues.

The chain carries TRBV9 and TRBJ2-1; maybe TRBD1 (5 bases). The CDR3 has 15 residues. Germline CDR1 is SGDLS and CDR2 is YYNGEE. The V end lost 0 bases, the J end lost 6 bases, and 13 bases lay between the germline ends. CDR3 protein: CASSVESGPSNEQFF. The CDR3 DNA sequence: TGTGCCAGCAGCGTAGAATCAGGGCCGAGCAATGAGCAGTTCTTC.

In DNA, the CDR3 is TGTGCCAGCAGTGTGACAGGGGCTCGGTCACCCCTCCACTTT. This encodes CASSVTGARSPLHF. The gene calls are TRBV27 and TRBJ1-6; 8 bases agree with TRBD1. Germline V CDR1 and CDR2: MNHEY, SMNVEV (reference sequence). Trimming at V came to 5 bases and at J to 10 bases, leaving 7 bases not matched to a gene. The CDR3 has 14 amino acids.

The chain combines TRBV4-1 with TRBJ2-3; 9 nucleotides line up with TRBD2. The CDR3 length is 17 residues. The V gene end was trimmed by 1 base and the J gene end by 3 bases; junction bases not matched to a gene: 8. The germline CDR1 and CDR2 sequences are MGHRA and YSYEKL. The CDR3 DNA reads as TGCGCCAGCAGCCAAGTTGTTAGCGGGGGTGGGACAGATACGCAGTATTTT. It yields the protein CASSQVVSGGGTDTQYF.

This clone came up once. This rearrangement joins TRBV15 to TRBJ1-5, with D possibly matching TRBD1 (6 bases). The CDR3 is made up of 14 amino acids. The germline CDR1 and CDR2 sequences are LNHNV and YYDKDF (reference sequence). V lost 5 bases, J lost 2 bases, and 10 bases lay in between. The CDR3 spells CATSAHRGNQPQHF. The CDR3, as DNA: TGTGCCACCAGCGCCCACAGGGGCAATCAGCCCCAGCATTTT.

The chain uses TRBV7-3 and TRBJ2-7; a possible D gene is TRBD1 (6 bases). Germline CDR1 reads SGHTA; CDR2 reads FQGTGA. V lost 2 bases and J lost 1, with 12 bases in between. There are 15 residues in the CDR3. Here the CDR3 reads CASSLGQSTSYEQYF. As DNA, the CDR3 is TGTGCCAGCAGCTTAGGACAGTCTACTTCCTACGAGCAGTACTTC.

The gene calls are TRBV7-6 and TRBJ2-7; tentatively, D is TRBD2 (6 bases). Germline CDR1 reads SGHVS; CDR2 reads FNYEAQ. CDR3 length: 13 amino acids. Trimming took 5 bases from V and 4 from J, leaving 12 bases between them. The CDR3 coding sequence is TGTGCCAGCAGCCCCGGGGGAACGTACGAGCAGTACTTC. It encodes CASSPGGTYEQYF.

The sample holds one count of this clone. This chain uses TRBV6-5 with TRBJ2-7; 8 bases match TRBD1. The CDR3 loop spans 15 amino acids. Germline CDR1 reads MNHEY; CDR2 reads SVGAGI. Trimming at V came to 5 bases and at J to 3 bases, leaving 9 bases not matched to a gene. The CDR3 here is CASSQSTGVGYEQYF. For the CDR3, the DNA is TGTGCCAGCAGTCAGTCGACAGGGGTCGGCTACGAGCAGTACTTC.

This clone appeared a few times. The chain is built from TRBV6-5 and TRBJ2-2; no definite D call. The CDR3 consists of 13 residues. V lost 2 bases and J lost 2, with 3 bases in between. Germline V gene sequence: CDR1 MNHEY, CDR2 SVGAGI. The CDR3 loop reads CASSYLNTGELFF. The CDR3 coding sequence is TGTGCCAGCAGTTACCTAAACACCGGGGAGCTGTTTTTT.

This rearrangement joins TRBV27 to TRBJ2-7; the match to TRBD2 covers 8 bases. The CDR3 is 13 residues long. J lost 4 bases, V lost 11 bases, and 10 bases had no gene match. In germline, CDR1 is MNHEY, CDR2 SMNVEV (reference sequence). CDR3 sequence: CASSPSGLYEQYF. The CDR3 nucleotides are TGTGCCTCCAGCCCTAGCGGGCTTTACGAGCAGTACTTC.

This clone appeared a single time. This chain links TRBV23-1 with TRBJ2-3, with D possibly matching TRBD2 (6 bases). TRBV23-1 is given ORF status, its function remaining uncertain. This CDR3 spans 18 amino acids. The V end lost 4 bases, the J end lost 5 bases, and 25 bases lay between the germline ends. CDR3 protein: CASSPSSPGECGEDTQYF. The CDR3 DNA reads as TGCGCCAGCAGTCCCAGCAGTCCGGGGGAGTGTGGGGAAGATACGCAGTATTTT.

This chain uses TRBV28 with TRBJ2-3; perhaps TRBD2 as D (5 bases). CDR3 size: 12 residues. The V end was cut by 6 bases, the J end by 6 bases, with 10 bases between. Germline V CDR1 and CDR2: MDHEN, SYDVKM. CDR3 residues: CASSRRGDTQYF. For the CDR3, the DNA is TGTGCCAGCAGCCGCAGAGGGGATACGCAGTATTTT. The complete variable domain, with remaining parts taken from reference TRBV28 and TRBJ2-3, reads DVKVTQSSRYLVKRTGEKVFLECVQDMDHENMFWYRQDPGLGLRLIYFSYDVKMKEKGDIPEGYSVSREKKERFSLILESASTNQTSMYLCASSRRGDTQYFGPGTRLTVL.

The rearrangement joins TRBV2 to TRBJ2-1, with D maybe TRBD1 (6 bases). Germline V gene lookup returns CDR1 SNHLY and CDR2 FYNNEI. Trimming removed 4 bases from V and 3 bases from J, with 16 bases in between. This CDR3 comprises 16 residues. This chain's CDR3 is CASSGDGTIYYNEQFF. CDR3 sequence (DNA): TGTGCCAGCAGTGGGGACGGGACAATTTACTACAATGAGCAGTTCTTC.

The chain has TRBV30 and TRBJ2-1, with D perhaps matching TRBD1 (5 bases). This CDR3 spans 15 amino acids. The V end was cut by 0 bases, the J end by 10 bases, with 19 bases between. In germline, CDR1 is GTSNPN, CDR2 SVGIG (reference sequence). This CDR3 is CAWSVLTGPSQEQFF. CDR3 DNA sequence: TGTGCCTGGAGTGTACTAACAGGTCCTTCTCAAGAGCAGTTCTTC.

In this sample, this clone turned up once. The chain recombines TRBV7-9 with TRBJ2-2, with TRBD1 matching over 10 bases. The CDR3 consists of 15 residues. CDR1 SEHNR and CDR2 FQNEAQ come from the germline V gene (reference sequence). V gave up 1 base and J gave up 6 bases; unmatched junction bases: 2. The CDR3 DNA is TGTGCCAGCAGCTTAGAGGGACAGGGGCCCGGGGAGCTGTTTTTT. Protein product: CASSLEGQGPGELFF.